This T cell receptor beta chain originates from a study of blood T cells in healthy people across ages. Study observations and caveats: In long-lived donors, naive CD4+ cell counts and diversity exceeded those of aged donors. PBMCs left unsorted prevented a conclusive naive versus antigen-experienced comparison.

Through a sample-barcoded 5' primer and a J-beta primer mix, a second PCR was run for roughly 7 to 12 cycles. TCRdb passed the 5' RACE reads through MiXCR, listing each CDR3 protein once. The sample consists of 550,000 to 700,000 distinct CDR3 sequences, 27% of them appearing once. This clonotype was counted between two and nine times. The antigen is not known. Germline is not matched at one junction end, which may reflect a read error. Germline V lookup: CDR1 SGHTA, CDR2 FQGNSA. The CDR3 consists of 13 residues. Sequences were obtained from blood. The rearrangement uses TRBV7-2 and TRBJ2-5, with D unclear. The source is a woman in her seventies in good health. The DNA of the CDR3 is TGTGCCAGCAGCTTACCTAACCAAGGGACCCAGTACTTC. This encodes CASSLPNQGTQYF.